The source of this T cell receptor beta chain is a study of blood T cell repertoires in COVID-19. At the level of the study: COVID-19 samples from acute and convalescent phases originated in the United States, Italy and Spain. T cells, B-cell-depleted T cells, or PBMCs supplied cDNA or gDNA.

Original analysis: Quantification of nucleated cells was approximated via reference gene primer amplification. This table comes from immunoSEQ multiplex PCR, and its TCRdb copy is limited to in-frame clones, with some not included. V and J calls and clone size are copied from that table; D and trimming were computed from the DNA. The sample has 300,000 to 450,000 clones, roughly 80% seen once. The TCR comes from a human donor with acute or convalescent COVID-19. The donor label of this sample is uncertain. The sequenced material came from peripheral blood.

CDR3 bases: TGTGCCAGAACTAAGACAGGCCCCCGTACTGAAGCTTTCTTT. Its translation: CARTKTGPRTEAFF. This chain links TRBV19 with TRBJ1-1; D possibly corresponds to TRBD1 (6 bases). CDR1 and CDR2 from the germline V gene are LNHDA and SQIVND (reference sequence). V gave up 9 bases and J gave up 5 bases, with 19 bases separating them. CDR3 size: 14 residues.